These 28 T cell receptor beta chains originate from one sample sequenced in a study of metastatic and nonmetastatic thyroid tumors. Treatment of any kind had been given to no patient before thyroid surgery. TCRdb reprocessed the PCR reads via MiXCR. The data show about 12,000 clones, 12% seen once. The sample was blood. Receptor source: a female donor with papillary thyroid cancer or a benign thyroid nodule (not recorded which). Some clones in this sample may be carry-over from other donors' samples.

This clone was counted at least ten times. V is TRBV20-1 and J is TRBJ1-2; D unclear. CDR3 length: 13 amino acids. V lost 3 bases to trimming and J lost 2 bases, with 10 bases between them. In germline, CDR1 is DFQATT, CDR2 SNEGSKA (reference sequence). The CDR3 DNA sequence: TGCAGTGCTAGTGCAGGAGAAAACTATGGCTACACCTTC. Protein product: CSASAGENYGYTF.

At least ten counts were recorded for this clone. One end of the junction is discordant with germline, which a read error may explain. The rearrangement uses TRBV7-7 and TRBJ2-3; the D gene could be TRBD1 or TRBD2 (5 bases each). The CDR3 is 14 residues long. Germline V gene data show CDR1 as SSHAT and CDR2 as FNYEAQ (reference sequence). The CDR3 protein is CASSLFQGGGTQYF. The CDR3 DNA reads TGTGCTAGCAGCTTATTCCAGGGCGGAGGTACGCAGTATTTT.

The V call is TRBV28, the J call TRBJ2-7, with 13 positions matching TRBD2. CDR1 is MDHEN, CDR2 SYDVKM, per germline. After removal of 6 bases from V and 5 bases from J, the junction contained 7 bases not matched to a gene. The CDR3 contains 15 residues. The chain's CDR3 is CASSPTSGGAHEQYF. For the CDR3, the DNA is TGTGCCAGCAGCCCAACTAGCGGGGGGGCGCACGAGCAGTACTTC.

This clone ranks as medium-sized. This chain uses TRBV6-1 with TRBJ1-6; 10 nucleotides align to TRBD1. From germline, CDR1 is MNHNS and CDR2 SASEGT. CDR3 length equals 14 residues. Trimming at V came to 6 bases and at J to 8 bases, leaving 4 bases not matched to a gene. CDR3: CASRTGGEHSPLHF. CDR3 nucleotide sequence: TGTGCCAGCAGGACAGGGGGCGAGCATTCACCCCTCCACTTT.

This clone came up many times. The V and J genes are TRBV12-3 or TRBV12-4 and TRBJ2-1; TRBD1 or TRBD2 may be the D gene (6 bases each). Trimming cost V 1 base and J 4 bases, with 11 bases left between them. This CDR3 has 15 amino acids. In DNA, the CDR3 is TGTGCCAGCAGTTTAGAGGGGGGCTTATACAATGAGCAGTTCTTC. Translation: CASSLEGGLYNEQFF.

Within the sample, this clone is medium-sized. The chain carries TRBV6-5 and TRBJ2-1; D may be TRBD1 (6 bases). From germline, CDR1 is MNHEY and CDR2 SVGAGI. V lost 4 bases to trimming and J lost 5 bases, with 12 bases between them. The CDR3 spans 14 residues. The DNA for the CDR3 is TGTGCCAGCAGTTCTCCGGGACACAACAATGAGCAGTTCTTC. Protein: CASSSPGHNNEQFF.

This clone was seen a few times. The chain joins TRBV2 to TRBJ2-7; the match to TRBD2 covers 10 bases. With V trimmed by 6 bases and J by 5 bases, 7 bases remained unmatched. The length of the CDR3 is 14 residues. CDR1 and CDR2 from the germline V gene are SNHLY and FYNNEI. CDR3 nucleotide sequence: TGTGCCAGCAGAACCGGGACTAGCGATCACGAGCAGTACTTC. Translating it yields CASRTGTSDHEQYF.

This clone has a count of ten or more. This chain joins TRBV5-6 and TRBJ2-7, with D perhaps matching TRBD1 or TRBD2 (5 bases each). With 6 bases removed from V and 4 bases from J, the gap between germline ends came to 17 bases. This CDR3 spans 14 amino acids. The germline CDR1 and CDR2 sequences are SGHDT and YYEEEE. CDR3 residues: CASTKGPATYEQYF. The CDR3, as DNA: TGTGCCAGCACCAAGGGACCAGCTACATACGAGCAGTACTTC.

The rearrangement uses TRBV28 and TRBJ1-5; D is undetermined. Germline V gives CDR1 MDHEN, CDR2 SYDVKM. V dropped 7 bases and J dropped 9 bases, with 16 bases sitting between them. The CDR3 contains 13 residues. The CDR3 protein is CASTPQWVRPQHF. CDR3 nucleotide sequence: TGTGCCAGCACCCCACAGTGGGTGCGGCCCCAGCATTTT.

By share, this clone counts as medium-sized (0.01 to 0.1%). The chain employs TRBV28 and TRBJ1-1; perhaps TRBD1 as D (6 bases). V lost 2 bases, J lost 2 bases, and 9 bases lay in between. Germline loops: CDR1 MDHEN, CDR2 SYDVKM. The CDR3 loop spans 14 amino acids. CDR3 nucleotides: TGTGCCAGCAGTTTAGGACAGACTAACACTGAAGCTTTCTTT. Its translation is CASSLGQTNTEAFF.

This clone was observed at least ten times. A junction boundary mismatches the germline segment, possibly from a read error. The CDR3 DNA reads TGTGCCAGCAGTTTGGGGGCGTCTTTCCCCTACGAGCAGTACTTC. Protein product: CASSLGASFPYEQYF. The J gene is TRBJ2-7, the V gene TRBV5-5; TRBD1 is a possible D gene (6 bases). CDR1 is SGHKS and CDR2 is YYEKEE in the germline V gene (reference sequence). The CDR3 is 15 residues long.

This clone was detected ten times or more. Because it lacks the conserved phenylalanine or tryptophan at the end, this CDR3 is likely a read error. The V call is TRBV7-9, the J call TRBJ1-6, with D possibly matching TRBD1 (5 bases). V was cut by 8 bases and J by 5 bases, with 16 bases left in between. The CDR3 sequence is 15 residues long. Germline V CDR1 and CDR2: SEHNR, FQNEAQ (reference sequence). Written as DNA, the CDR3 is TGTGCCAGCCGATCAAGGGACTCTAATAATTCACCCCTCCACTCT. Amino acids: CASRSRDSNNSPLHS.

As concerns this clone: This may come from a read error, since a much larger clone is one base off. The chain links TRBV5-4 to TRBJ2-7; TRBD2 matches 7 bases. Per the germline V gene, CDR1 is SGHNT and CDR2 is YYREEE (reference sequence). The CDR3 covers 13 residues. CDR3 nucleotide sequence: TGTGCCAGCAGCCCGGGGTCTTCGCGGGAGCAATACTTC. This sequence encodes CASSPGSSREQYF. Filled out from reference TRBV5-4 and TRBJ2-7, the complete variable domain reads ETGVTQSPTHLIKTRGQQVTLRCSSQSGHNTVSWYQQALGQGPQFIFQYYREEENGRGNFPPRFSGLQFPNYSSELNVNALELDDSALYLCASSPGSSREQYFGPGTRLTVT.

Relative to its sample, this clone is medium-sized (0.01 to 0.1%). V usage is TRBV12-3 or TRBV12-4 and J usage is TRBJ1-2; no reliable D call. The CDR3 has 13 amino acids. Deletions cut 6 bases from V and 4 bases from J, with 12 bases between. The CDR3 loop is CASSRSGVYGYTF. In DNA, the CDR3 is TGTGCCAGCAGCCGGAGTGGGGTCTATGGCTACACCTTC.

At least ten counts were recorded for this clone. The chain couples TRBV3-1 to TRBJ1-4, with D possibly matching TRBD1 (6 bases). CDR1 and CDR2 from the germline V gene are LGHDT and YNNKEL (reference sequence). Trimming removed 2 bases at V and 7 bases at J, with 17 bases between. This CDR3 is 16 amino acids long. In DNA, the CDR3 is TGTGCCAGCAGCCAAATCTTACAGGGTGAGAGTGAAAAACTGTTTTTT. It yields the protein CASSQILQGESEKLFF.

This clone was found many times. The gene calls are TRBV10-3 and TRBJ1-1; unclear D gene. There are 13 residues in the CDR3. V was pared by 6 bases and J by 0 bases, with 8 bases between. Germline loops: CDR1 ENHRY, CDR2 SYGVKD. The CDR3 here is CAISLEVNTEAFF. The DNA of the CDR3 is TGTGCCATCAGCTTAGAGGTGAACACTGAAGCTTTCTTT.

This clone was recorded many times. This CDR3 is CSARRTGIKDGYTF. The CDR3 DNA reads as TGCAGTGCCCGGAGGACAGGGATTAAAGATGGCTACACCTTC. V and J are TRBV20-1 and TRBJ1-2; TRBD1 matches 8 bases. V trimming: 6 bases; J trimming: 6 bases; junction bases outside the gene matches: 12. CDR1 is DFQATT and CDR2 is SNEGSKA in the germline V gene (reference sequence). CDR3 length equals 14 residues.

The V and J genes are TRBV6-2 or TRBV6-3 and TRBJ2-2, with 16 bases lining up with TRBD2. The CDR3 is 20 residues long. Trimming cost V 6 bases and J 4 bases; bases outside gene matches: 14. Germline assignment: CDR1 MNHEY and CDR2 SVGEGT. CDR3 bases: TGTGCCAGCAGACCCCTACCGGGACTAGCGGGGGGGCCGGGCACCGGGGAGCTGTTTTTT. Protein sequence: CASRPLPGLAGGPGTGELFF.

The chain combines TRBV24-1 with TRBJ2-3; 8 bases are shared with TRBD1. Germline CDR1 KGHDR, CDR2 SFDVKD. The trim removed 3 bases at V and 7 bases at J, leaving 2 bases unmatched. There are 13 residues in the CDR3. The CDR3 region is CATSDDRGNTQYF. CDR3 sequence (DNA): TGTGCCACCAGTGATGACAGGGGTAATACGCAGTATTTT.

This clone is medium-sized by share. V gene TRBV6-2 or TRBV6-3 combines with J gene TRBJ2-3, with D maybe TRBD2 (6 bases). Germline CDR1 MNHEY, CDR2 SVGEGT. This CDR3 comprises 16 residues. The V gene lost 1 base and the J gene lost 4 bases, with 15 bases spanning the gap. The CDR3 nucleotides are TGTGCCAGCAGTTACTTTGCGGGGTGGACGGCAGATACGCAGTATTTT. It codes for CASSYFAGWTADTQYF.

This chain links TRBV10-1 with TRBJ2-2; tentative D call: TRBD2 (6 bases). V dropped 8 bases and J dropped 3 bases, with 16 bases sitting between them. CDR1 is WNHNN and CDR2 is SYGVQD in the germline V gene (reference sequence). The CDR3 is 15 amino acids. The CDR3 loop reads CASPRGLVDTGELFF. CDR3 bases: TGCGCCAGCCCGCGGGGCTTGGTGGACACCGGGGAGCTGTTTTTT.

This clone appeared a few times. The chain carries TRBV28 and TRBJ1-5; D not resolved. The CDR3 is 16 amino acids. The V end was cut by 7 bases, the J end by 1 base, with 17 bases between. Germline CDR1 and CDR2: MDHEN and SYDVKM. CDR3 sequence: CASNQRELISNQPQHF. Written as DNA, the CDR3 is TGTGCCAGCAATCAACGGGAATTAATAAGCAATCAGCCCCAGCATTTT. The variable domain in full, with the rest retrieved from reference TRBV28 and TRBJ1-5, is DVKVTQSSRYLVKRTGEKVFLECVQDMDHENMFWYRQDPGLGLRLIYFSYDVKMKEKGDIPEGYSVSREKKERFSLILESASTNQTSMYLCASNQRELISNQPQHFGDGTRLSIL.

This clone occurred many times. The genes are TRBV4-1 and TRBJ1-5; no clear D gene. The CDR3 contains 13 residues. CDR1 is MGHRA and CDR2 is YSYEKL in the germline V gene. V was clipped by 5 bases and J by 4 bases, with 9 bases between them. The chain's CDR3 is CASSSQNNQPQHF. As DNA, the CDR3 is TGCGCCAGCAGCTCTCAAAATAATCAGCCCCAGCATTTT.

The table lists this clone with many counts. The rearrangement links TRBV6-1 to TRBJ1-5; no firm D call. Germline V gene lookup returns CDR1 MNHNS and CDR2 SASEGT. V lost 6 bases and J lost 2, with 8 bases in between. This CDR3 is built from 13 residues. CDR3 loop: CASRKEGNQPQHF. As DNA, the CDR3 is TGTGCCAGCAGAAAAGAGGGCAATCAGCCCCAGCATTTT.

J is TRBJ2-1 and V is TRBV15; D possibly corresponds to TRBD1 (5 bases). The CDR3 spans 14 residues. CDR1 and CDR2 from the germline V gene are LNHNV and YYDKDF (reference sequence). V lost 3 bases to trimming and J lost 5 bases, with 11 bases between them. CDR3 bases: TGTGCCACCAGCAGTGCGCGCAGGGACAATGAGCAGTTCTTC. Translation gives CATSSARRDNEQFF.

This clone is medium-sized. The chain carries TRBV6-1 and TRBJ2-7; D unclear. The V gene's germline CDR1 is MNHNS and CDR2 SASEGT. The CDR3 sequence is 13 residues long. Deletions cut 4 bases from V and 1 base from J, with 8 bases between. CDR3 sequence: CASSVADSYEQYF. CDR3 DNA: TGTGCCAGCAGTGTCGCGGATTCCTACGAGCAGTACTTC.

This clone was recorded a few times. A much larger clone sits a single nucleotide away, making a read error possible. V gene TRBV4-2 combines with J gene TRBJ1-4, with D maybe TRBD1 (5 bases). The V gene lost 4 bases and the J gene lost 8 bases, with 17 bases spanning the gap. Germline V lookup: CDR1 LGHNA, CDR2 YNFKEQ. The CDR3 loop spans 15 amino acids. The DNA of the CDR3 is TGTGCCAGCAGCCGGGGGGGAGGGGAGGCGGAAAAACTGTTTTTT. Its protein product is CASSRGGGEAEKLFF.

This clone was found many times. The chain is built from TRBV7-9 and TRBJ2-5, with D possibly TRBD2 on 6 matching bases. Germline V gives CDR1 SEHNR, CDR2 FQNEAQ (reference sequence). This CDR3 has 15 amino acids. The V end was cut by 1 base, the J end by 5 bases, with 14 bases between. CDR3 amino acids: CASSLVQDSGETQYF. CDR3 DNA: TGTGCCAGCAGCTTAGTCCAGGATAGCGGTGAGACCCAGTACTTC.